The rows below give T cell receptor beta chains drawn from one sample of a study of blood T cell repertoires in COVID-19. Sequencing used immunoSEQ multiplex PCR; TCRdb keeps in-frame clones, though not all of them. In the table there are 250,000 or so clones, 89% of which are singletons. Sequenced sample: peripheral blood. These receptors all come from a woman in her thirties or forties who had recovered from COVID-19. CDR3s include the opening cysteine and the closing phenylalanine or tryptophan. The D gene is left open where the match is weak. Size tells how often a clone was seen (once, few, many) or the class of an expanded clone, and some rows leave it out.

d_gene | abundance | j_gene | v_gene | CDR3aa | CDR3nt
TRBD2 | - | TRBJ2-3 | TRBV2 | CASTERGADTQYF | TGTGCCAGCACTGAGCGGGGGGCAGATACGCAGTATTTT
TRBD2 | few | TRBJ2-1 | TRBV18 | CASSPGGVEQFF | TGTGCCAGCTCACCGGGGGGGGTTGAGCAGTTCTTC
- | - | TRBJ1-2 | TRBV28 | CASSLYGTSDGYTF | TGTGCCAGCAGTTTATACGGGACATCGGATGGCTACACCTTC
- | - | TRBJ1-2 | TRBV5-1 | CASRRLGGTHGYTF | TGCGCCAGCAGACGTTTAGGGGGTACCCATGGCTACACCTTC
- | few | TRBJ2-3 | TRBV19 | CASSITGVSPDTQYF | TGTGCCAGTAGTATTACGGGAGTGTCCCCGGATACGCAGTATTTT
- | - | TRBJ1-1 | TRBV7-9 | CASSLIGHGLNTEAFF | TGTGCCAGCAGCTTAATTGGACACGGGTTGAACACTGAAGCTTTCTTT
- | - | TRBJ2-3 | TRBV5-4 | CASSYDSDSTDTQYF | TGTGCCAGCAGCTACGACTCGGATAGCACAGATACGCAGTATTTT
- | - | TRBJ2-1 | TRBV7-2 | CASSLEVQGEQFF | TGTGCCAGCAGCTTAGAGGTGCAGGGAGAGCAGTTCTTC
- | - | TRBJ1-2 | TRBV7-9 | CASVGGGGVGYTF | TGTGCCAGTGTCGGCGGGGGTGGAGTTGGCTACACCTTC
- | - | TRBJ1-1 | TRBV4-1 | CASSQGHSVTEAFF | TGCGCCAGCAGCCAAGGGCACAGTGTTACTGAAGCTTTCTTT
- | - | TRBJ1-3 | TRBV7-9 | CASSSIVGVGNTIYF | TGTGCCAGCAGCTCGATTGTCGGAGTAGGAAACACCATATATTTT
- | once | TRBJ1-2 | TRBV10-3 | CASMDSMAGLLGYTF | TGTGCTTCTATGGATTCGATGGCGGGACTTCTTGGCTACACCTTC
TRBD2 | - | TRBJ2-5 | TRBV9 | CASSVSGGALRETQYF | TGTGCCAGCAGCGTAAGCGGGGGGGCCCTTCGAGAGACCCAGTACTTC
TRBD1 | - | TRBJ1-6 | TRBV2 | CASSGQGAANSPLHF | TGTGCCAGCAGCGGACAGGGGGCGGCGAATTCACCCCTCCACTTT
TRBD1 | - | TRBJ1-1 | TRBV2 | CASTKTGGWEDTEAFF | TGTGCCAGCACTAAGACAGGGGGCTGGGAGGACACTGAAGCTTTCTTT
- | - | TRBJ2-1 | TRBV4-1 | CASSQVILLPNNEQFF | TGCGCCAGCAGCCAAGTAATCTTACTACCGAACAATGAGCAGTTCTTC
TRBD1 | - | TRBJ2-3 | TRBV6-6 | CASGKDRDLSTDTQYF | TGTGCCAGCGGGAAAGACAGGGACCTTAGCACAGATACGCAGTATTTT
TRBD1 | - | TRBJ2-7 | TRBV5-1 | CASSLITGGLREQYF | TGCGCCAGCAGCTTGATCACAGGGGGCCTTCGCGAGCAGTACTTC
- | - | TRBJ2-3 | TRBV30 | CAWVNPVGGSLGKDTQYF | TGTGCCTGGGTAAACCCTGTTGGAGGTAGTTTGGGGAAAGATACGCAGTATTTT
- | - | TRBJ2-3 | TRBV18 | CASSPRGTGYSTDTQYF | TGTGCCAGCTCACCACGAGGAACAGGCTACTCCACAGATACGCAGTATTTT
TRBD1 | - | TRBJ1-5 | TRBV28 | CASRGDREQPQHF | TGTGCCAGCAGGGGGGACAGGGAGCAGCCCCAGCATTTT
- | - | TRBJ2-1 | TRBV14 | CASSQLGFAEQFF | TGTGCCAGCAGCCAACTAGGCTTCGCTGAGCAGTTCTTC
- | - | TRBJ1-2 | TRBV4-1 | CASSQEAVENYGYTF | TGCGCCAGCAGCCAAGAGGCTGTGGAGAATTATGGCTACACCTTC
- | - | TRBJ1-1 | TRBV6-6 | CASSRPTGRTEAFF | TGTGCCAGCAGTCGGCCGACAGGCCGCACTGAAGCTTTCTTT
TRBD2 | - | TRBJ2-2 | TRBV2 | CASSENGGDTGELFF | TGTGCCAGCAGTGAAAACGGGGGGGACACCGGGGAGCTGTTTTTT
TRBD1 | - | TRBJ1-1 | TRBV29-1 | CSVAMYRGPTEAFF | TGCAGCGTTGCTATGTACAGGGGTCCCACTGAAGCTTTCTTT
- | - | TRBJ1-1 | TRBV27 | CASSLYPPLEAFF | TGTGCCAGCAGTTTATACCCCCCACTTGAAGCTTTCTTT
- | - | TRBJ2-7 | TRBV28 | CASSPWGEGLYEQYF | TGTGCCAGCAGCCCATGGGGGGAAGGGTTGTACGAGCAGTACTTC
- | - | TRBJ1-5 | TRBV27 | CASSLVRNQPQHF | TGTGCCAGCAGTTTGGTCAGAAATCAGCCCCAGCATTTT
- | - | TRBJ1-1 | TRBV5-6 | CASSLGQVEAFF | TGTGCCAGCAGCTTGGGACAGGTGGAAGCTTTCTTT
TRBD1 | - | TRBJ2-7 | TRBV9 | CASSVRQGDVYEQYF | TGTGCCAGCAGCGTAAGACAGGGGGACGTCTACGAGCAGTACTTC
TRBD1 | - | TRBJ1-2 | TRBV12-3/TRBV12-4 | CASSRDRVSYTF | TGTGCCAGCAGTCGGGACAGGGTTAGCTACACCTTC
- | - | TRBJ1-2 | TRBV24-1 | CATRQGGDRYGYTF | TGTGCCACCAGACAGGGCGGTGATCGCTATGGCTACACCTTC
- | once | TRBJ2-7 | TRBV9 | CASSVGGVHEQYF | TGTGCCAGCAGCGTCGGAGGGGTCCACGAGCAGTACTTC
- | - | TRBJ1-3 | TRBV7-2 | CASRKRGGNTIYF | TGTGCCAGCAGGAAACGAGGCGGAAACACCATATATTTT
TRBD1 | - | TRBJ1-1 | TRBV7-9 | CASSLLPGTGATEAFF | TGTGCCAGCAGCTTGCTGCCCGGGACAGGGGCCACTGAAGCTTTCTTT
- | - | TRBJ1-2 | TRBV28 | CASYGLDHYGYTF | TGTGCCAGCTATGGACTTGACCACTATGGCTACACCTTC